This T cell receptor beta chain comes out of a study of T-cell reconstitution after alpha-beta-depleted transplantation in children. Study-level results: Several hundred expanded graft clones reportedly were the source of alpha-beta T cells about two months after transplant. It was newly produced T cells that mostly accounted for T-cell counts and diversity one year after transplant.

The J segment lost 10 bases and the V segment lost 5 bases, leaving 8 bases of the junction unmatched. This CDR3 comprises 14 residues. As regards this clonotype: As yet, its antigen is unknown.

Molecular barcoding with unique molecular identifiers was used for the TCRbeta library. TCRdb analysed the PCR reads with MiXCR anew, one entry per CDR3 protein. Among fewer than 750,000 distinct CDR3 sequences listed, 27% were seen once. This sequence joins TRBV12-3 or TRBV12-4 and TRBJ2-1; 10 nucleotides line up with TRBD2. This clonotype originated in a boy younger than two with Wiskott-Aldrich syndrome, due to receive a stem cell transplant. Source: PBMCs, taken before TCRalphabeta/CD19-depleted stem cell transplant. CDR3 loop: CASSKAGGPREQFF. The CDR3 region has the DNA TGTGCCAGCAGTAAAGCGGGAGGGCCTCGGGAGCAGTTCTTC.